A selection of T cell receptor beta chains follows, all from one sample in a study of blood T cell repertoires in COVID-19. TCRdb keeps only in-frame clones here, not all; method: immunoSEQ multiplex PCR. The sample has under 200,000 clones, 80% seen once. Source material: PBMCs or T cells enriched from blood (not recorded which). The receptor source for this set is a woman between 55 and 75 years old who had recovered from COVID-19. CDR3s include the opening cysteine and the closing phenylalanine or tryptophan. The order of the fields is D gene, clone size, V gene, J gene, CDR3 protein, CDR3 DNA. A D gene is named only where the DNA matches it firmly. The size entry is marked missing in some rows and otherwise reads once, few, many or a size class.

TRBD1	NA	TRBV5-1	TRBJ1-4	CASSNGQGVGEKLFF	TGCGCCAGCAGCAACGGACAGGGAGTAGGTGAAAAACTGTTTTTT
NA	NA	TRBV2	TRBJ1-1	CASQWQGGNTEAFF	TGTGCCAGCCAATGGCAGGGAGGAAACACTGAAGCTTTCTTT
TRBD1	NA	TRBV12-5	TRBJ2-3	CASGLRTGGSTDTQYF	TGTGCTAGTGGTTTACGGACAGGGGGCAGCACAGATACGCAGTATTTT
TRBD1	NA	TRBV2	TRBJ2-7	CASSLMGQIKTYEQYF	TGTGCCAGCAGCCTGATGGGACAGATAAAGACCTACGAGCAGTACTTC
NA	once	TRBV9	TRBJ1-2	CASSSPGRPGWGYTF	TGTGCCAGCAGCTCCCCAGGGAGGCCAGGGTGGGGCTACACCTTC
NA	few	TRBV7-8	TRBJ1-1	CASSLETRTTRMNTEAFF	TGTGCCAGCAGCTTAGAGACCCGAACTACCAGAATGAACACTGAAGCTTTCTTT
TRBD1	NA	TRBV6-5	TRBJ1-1	CASRPPTGGVEAFF	TGTGCCAGCAGACCCCCGACAGGGGGTGTTGAAGCTTTCTTT
NA	few	TRBV19	TRBJ1-3	CATQGISSGNTIYF	TGTGCCACGCAGGGGATCAGCTCTGGAAACACCATATATTTT
TRBD1	NA	TRBV6-1	TRBJ1-2	CASSELRGQTGGYTF	TGTGCCAGCAGTGAACTCAGGGGGCAGACCGGGGGCTACACCTTC
TRBD2	once	TRBV19	TRBJ2-1	CASSIDAGGYNEQFF	TGTGCCAGTAGTATTGATGCGGGGGGGTACAATGAGCAGTTCTTC
TRBD2	NA	TRBV19	TRBJ2-1	CASSPSGGGEQFF	TGTGCCAGTAGTCCCAGCGGGGGAGGTGAGCAGTTCTTC
NA	NA	TRBV18	TRBJ1-1	CASSPRQLMQNTEAFF	TGTGCCAGCTCACCGAGACAGCTAATGCAGAACACTGAAGCTTTCTTT
NA	few	TRBV18	TRBJ2-3	CASSPRLEDTQYF	TGTGCCAGCTCACCCAGACTCGAGGATACGCAGTATTTT
NA	NA	TRBV27	TRBJ1-1	CASSLGVGSTEAFF	TGTGCCAGCAGTTTAGGGGTCGGGAGCACTGAAGCTTTCTTT
TRBD1	NA	TRBV11-2	TRBJ2-7	CASSLRQGADEQYF	TGTGCCAGCAGCTTACGACAGGGGGCTGACGAGCAGTACTTC
TRBD1	NA	TRBV5-6	TRBJ2-7	CASSWGQGEYEQYF	TGTGCCAGCAGCTGGGGACAGGGCGAATACGAGCAGTACTTC
NA	once	TRBV5-6	TRBJ2-7	CASSSLGDNRDLTYEQYF	TGTGCCAGCAGCTCGTTGGGGGATAACAGGGATCTGACCTACGAGCAGTACTTC
NA	NA	TRBV27	TRBJ1-2	CASSTPRDFNGYTF	TGTGCCAGCAGTACCCCCCGGGATTTCAATGGCTACACCTTC
NA	NA	TRBV11-2	TRBJ1-3	CASSLEWQGHSGNTIYF	TGTGCCAGCAGCTTAGAGTGGCAGGGGCACTCTGGAAACACCATATATTTT
TRBD1	NA	TRBV29-1	TRBJ1-5	CSVGEGQGANQPQHF	TGCAGCGTTGGGGAGGGACAGGGGGCAAATCAGCCCCAGCATTTT
NA	NA	TRBV10-3	TRBJ2-5	CAISGVRGQETQYF	TGTGCCATCAGCGGGGTAAGAGGGCAAGAGACCCAGTACTTC
TRBD1	NA	TRBV10-3	TRBJ1-2	CAISDRTGGAGGYTF	TGTGCCATCAGTGACCGGACAGGGGGCGCGGGGGGATACACCTTC
NA	NA	TRBV18	TRBJ1-1	CASSPLSTRDSAFF	TGTGCCAGCTCACCACTTTCAACCAGGGACTCGGCTTTCTTT
NA	NA	TRBV9	TRBJ1-1	CASSGLNTEAFF	TGTGCCAGCAGCGGGCTGAACACTGAAGCTTTCTTT
NA	NA	TRBV11-2	TRBJ1-1	CASSLSRGTEAFF	TGTGCCAGCAGCCTTTCCCGGGGCACTGAAGCTTTCTTT
NA	NA	TRBV5-1	TRBJ2-7	CASSLAVSYEQYF	TGCGCCAGCAGCTTGGCCGTCAGCTACGAGCAGTACTTC
TRBD2	NA	TRBV7-3	TRBJ2-5	CASSLKGGETQYF	TGTGCCAGCAGCTTAAAGGGAGGGGAGACCCAGTACTTC
TRBD1	NA	TRBV11-2	TRBJ2-5	CASSFGTGDQETQYF	TGTGCCAGCAGCTTTGGGACAGGGGACCAAGAGACCCAGTACTTC
NA	NA	TRBV6-2/TRBV6-3	TRBJ1-1	CASSPQGLNTEAFF	TGTGCCAGCAGTCCGCAGGGGTTGAACACTGAAGCTTTCTTT
TRBD1	NA	TRBV18	TRBJ1-2	CASSRDRDIYGYTF	TGTGCCAGCTCACGGGACAGGGACATCTATGGCTACACCTTC
TRBD1	few	TRBV29-1	TRBJ1-2	CSVRADRERLGGYTF	TGCAGCGTTAGGGCGGACAGGGAAAGGCTTGGCGGCTACACCTTC
NA	once	TRBV5-6	TRBJ2-7	CASSGQLNYEQYF	TGTGCCAGCAGTGGACAGTTAAACTACGAGCAGTACTTC
TRBD1	once	TRBV27	TRBJ1-6	CASSKKTGENSPLHF	TGTGCCAGCAGTAAAAAGACAGGGGAGAATTCACCCCTCCACTTT
TRBD1	NA	TRBV7-9	TRBJ1-1	CASSLRSQGGGDTEAFF	TGTGCCAGCAGCTTAAGGTCCCAGGGGGGTGGAGACACTGAAGCTTTCTTT
TRBD1	NA	TRBV10-1	TRBJ1-2	CASSSDRALGYTF	TGCGCCAGCAGTAGTGACAGGGCTCTCGGCTACACCTTC
NA	NA	TRBV14	TRBJ1-4	CASSPSFEANNEKLFF	TGTGCCAGCAGCCCCTCGTTTGAGGCCAATAATGAAAAACTGTTTTTT
TRBD1	NA	TRBV6-1	TRBJ2-3	CASSLQGAETDTQYF	TGTGCCAGCAGCCTTCAGGGGGCCGAGACAGATACGCAGTATTTT
NA	NA	TRBV24-1	TRBJ1-2	CATSGHSLNYGYTF	TGTGCCACCAGTGGACACTCTCTAAACTATGGCTACACCTTC
NA	NA	TRBV24-1	TRBJ2-3	CATSDSGESDTQYF	TGTGCCACCAGTGATTCAGGGGAATCAGATACGCAGTATTTT
NA	NA	TRBV10-3	TRBJ1-2	CASSSGGFGYGYTF	TGTGCCTCCTCGTCGGGGGGTTTCGGGTATGGCTACACCTTC
NA	NA	TRBV28	TRBJ1-4	CASSSGGYATNEKLFF	TGTGCCAGCAGTTCGGGCGGGTATGCAACTAATGAAAAACTGTTTTTT
NA	NA	TRBV4-2	TRBJ1-2	CASSIGVRTGDTF	TGTGCCAGTAGTATCGGGGTGAGAACGGGGGACACCTTC
TRBD1	NA	TRBV27	TRBJ2-7	CASSNLQGRSSYEQYF	TGTGCCAGCAGTAACTTACAGGGGCGCAGCTCCTACGAGCAGTACTTC
TRBD1	NA	TRBV9	TRBJ1-3	CASSPTGSSGNTIYF	TGTGCCAGCAGCCCGACAGGGAGCTCTGGAAACACCATATATTTT
NA	once	TRBV24-1	TRBJ1-2	CATSDDRSYGYTF	TGTGCCACCAGTGACGACAGATCCTATGGCTACACCTTC
TRBD1	NA	TRBV7-2	TRBJ1-1	CASSSGQGKAEAFF	TGTGCCAGCAGCTCCGGACAGGGAAAGGCTGAAGCTTTCTTT
TRBD1	NA	TRBV6-7	TRBJ1-1	CASPKETDRGDSGDTEAFF	TGTGCCAGCCCCAAGGAAACGGACAGGGGGGATTCGGGGGACACTGAAGCTTTCTTT
NA	NA	TRBV3-1/TRBV3-2	TRBJ1-6	CASSLTGQTYNSPLHF	TGTGCCAGCAGCCTTACAGGGCAAACCTATAATTCACCCCTCCACTTT
TRBD1	once	TRBV30	TRBJ1-1	CAWSVPPPTGATEAFF	TGTGCCTGGAGTGTACCCCCCCCGACAGGGGCCACTGAAGCTTTCTTT